The present entry profiles one TCR beta chain with its context. The antigen remains unidentified. This entry is derived from a study of cytomegalovirus exposure and HLA in healthy donors. Study at large: The same platform as the approximately 640 first-cohort repertoires was used for the 95 to 150 validation repertoires, a later analysis reported.

General study results and limits: Published work reported that the classifier diagnosed cytomegalovirus status with high specificity and sensitivity. The study found most TCR sequences rare, yet found some public TCRs in many donors.

Method: immunoSEQ multiplex PCR; TCRdb's copy keeps in-frame clones and lacks some. The sample includes 90,000 to 130,000 clones, more than 90% of them seen just once. An approximately 130-subject validation cohort, separate from the 666-subject first cohort, supplied the donors. Sequenced sample: PBMCs. The sequence was collected from a woman aged 18 to 35 in good health and CMV-seronegative.

CDR3 region: CASTTGTGGSPLHF. CDR3 bases: TGTGCCAGCACGACAGGGACAGGGGGATCACCCCTCCACTTT. The chain has TRBV16 and TRBJ1-6, with 11 nucleotides matching TRBD1. The CDR3 has 14 amino acids. V was clipped by 7 bases and J by 10 bases; unmatched bases: 6. Germline values: CDR1 KGHSY, CDR2 FQNENV.